This T cell receptor beta chain stems from a study of Graves' ophthalmopathy and Graves' hyperthyroidism. The sample holds a few counts of this clonotype. Amplified TCR beta CDR3 regions were obtained using RNA transcripts as template. The first round was an RT-PCR with HTBI primers, and the second round was a multiplex PCR. TCRdb redid the calling of the multiplex PCR reads with MiXCR, one entry per CDR3 protein. The table includes almost 750,000 distinct CDR3 sequences, roughly 40% detected once. V dropped 3 bases and J dropped 1 base, with 9 bases sitting between them. The CDR3 extends over 15 amino acids. From germline, CDR1 is SGHNT and CDR2 YENEEA. Fresh peripheral blood, around 10 ml, was the PBMC source.

The sample comprised peripheral blood. V is TRBV11-3 and J is TRBJ2-2; unclear D gene. The sequence was collected from an adult man with Graves' ophthalmopathy. Here the CDR3 DNA reads TGTGCCAGCAGCTTGTTCTCGGGGAACACCGGGGAGCTGTTTTTT. It encodes CASSLFSGNTGELFF.